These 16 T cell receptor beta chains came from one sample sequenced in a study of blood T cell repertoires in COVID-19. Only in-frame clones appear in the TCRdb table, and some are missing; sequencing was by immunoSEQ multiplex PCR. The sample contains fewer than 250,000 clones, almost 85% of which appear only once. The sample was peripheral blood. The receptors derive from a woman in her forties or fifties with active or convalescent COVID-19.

DNA for the CDR3: TGTGCCAGCAGCTCCTGGCGTGGGACAGCCCAAGAGACCCAGTACTTC. It is translated as CASSSWRGTAQETQYF. The chain joins TRBV5-5 to TRBJ2-5, with 7 bases lining up with TRBD1. Trimming cost V 3 bases and J 1 base; bases outside gene matches: 9. This CDR3 is built from 16 residues. CDR1 and CDR2 (germline): SGHKS, YYEKEE (reference sequence).

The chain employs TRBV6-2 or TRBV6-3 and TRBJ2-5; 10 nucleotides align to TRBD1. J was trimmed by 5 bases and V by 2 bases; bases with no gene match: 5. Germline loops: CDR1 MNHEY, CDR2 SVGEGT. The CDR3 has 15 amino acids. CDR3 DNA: TGTGCCAGCAGTTACAGTCGGGGACAGGGGGAGACCCAGTACTTC. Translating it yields CASSYSRGQGETQYF.

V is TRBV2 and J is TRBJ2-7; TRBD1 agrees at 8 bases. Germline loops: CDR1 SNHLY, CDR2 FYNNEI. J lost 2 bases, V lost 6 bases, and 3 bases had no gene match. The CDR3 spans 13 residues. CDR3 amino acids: CASRNRGTYEQYV. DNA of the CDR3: TGTGCCAGCAGGAACAGGGGGACCTACGAGCAGTACGTC.

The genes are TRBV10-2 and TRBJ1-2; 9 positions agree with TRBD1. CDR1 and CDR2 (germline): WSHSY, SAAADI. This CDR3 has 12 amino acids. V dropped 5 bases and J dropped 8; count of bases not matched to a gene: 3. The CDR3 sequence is CASSRDRDGYTF. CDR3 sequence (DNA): TGCGCCAGCAGTCGGGACAGGGACGGCTACACCTTC.

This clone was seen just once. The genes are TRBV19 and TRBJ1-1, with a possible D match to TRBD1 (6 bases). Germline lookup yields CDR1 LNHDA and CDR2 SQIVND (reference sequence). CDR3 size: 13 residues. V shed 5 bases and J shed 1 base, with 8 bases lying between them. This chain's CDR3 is CASSHRENTEAFF. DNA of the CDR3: TGTGCCAGTAGTCACAGGGAGAACACTGAAGCTTTCTTT.

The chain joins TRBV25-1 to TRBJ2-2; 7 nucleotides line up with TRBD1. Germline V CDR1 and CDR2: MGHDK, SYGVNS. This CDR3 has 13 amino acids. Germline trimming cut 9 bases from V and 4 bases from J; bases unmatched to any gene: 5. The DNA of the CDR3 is TGTGCCAGTAGCGACAGGGCCACCGGGGAGCTGTTTTTT. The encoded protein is CASSDRATGELFF.

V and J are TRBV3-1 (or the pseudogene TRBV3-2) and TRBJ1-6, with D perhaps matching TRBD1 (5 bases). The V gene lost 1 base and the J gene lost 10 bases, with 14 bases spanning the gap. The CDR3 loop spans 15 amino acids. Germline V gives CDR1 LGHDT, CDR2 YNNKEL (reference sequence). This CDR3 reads CASSQVGQKGSPLHF. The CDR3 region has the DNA TGTGCCAGCAGCCAAGTAGGACAAAAGGGATCACCCCTCCACTTT.

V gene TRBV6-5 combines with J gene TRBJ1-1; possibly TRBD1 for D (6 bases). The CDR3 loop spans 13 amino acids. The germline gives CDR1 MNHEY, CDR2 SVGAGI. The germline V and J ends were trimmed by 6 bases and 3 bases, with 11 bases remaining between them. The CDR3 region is CASRMDSYTEAFF. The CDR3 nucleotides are TGTGCCAGCAGGATGGACAGCTACACTGAAGCTTTCTTT.

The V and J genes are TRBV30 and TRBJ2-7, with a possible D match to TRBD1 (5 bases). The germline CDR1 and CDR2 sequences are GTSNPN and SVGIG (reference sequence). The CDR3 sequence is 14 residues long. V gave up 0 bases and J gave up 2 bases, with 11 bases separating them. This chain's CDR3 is CAWSVDSFAYEQYF. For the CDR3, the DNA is TGTGCCTGGAGTGTAGACAGCTTTGCCTACGAGCAGTACTTC. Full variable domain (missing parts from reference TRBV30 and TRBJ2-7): SQTIHQWPATLVQPVGSPLSLECTVEGTSNPNLYWYRQAAGRGLQLLFYSVGIGQISSEVPQNLSASRPQDRQFILSSKKLLLSDSGFYLCAWSVDSFAYEQYFGPGTRLTVT.

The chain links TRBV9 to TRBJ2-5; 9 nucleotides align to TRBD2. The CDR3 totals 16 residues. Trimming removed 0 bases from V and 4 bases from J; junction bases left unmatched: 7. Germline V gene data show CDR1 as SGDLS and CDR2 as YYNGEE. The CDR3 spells CASSVGAGGRGETQYF. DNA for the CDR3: TGTGCCAGCAGCGTAGGAGCGGGGGGACGGGGAGAGACCCAGTACTTC.

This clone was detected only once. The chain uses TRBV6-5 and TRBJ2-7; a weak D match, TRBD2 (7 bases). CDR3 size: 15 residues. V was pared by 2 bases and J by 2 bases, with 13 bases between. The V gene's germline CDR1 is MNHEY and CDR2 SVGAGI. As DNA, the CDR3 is TGTGCCAGCAGTTACGGGGGGGCGTCCCCCTACGAGCAGTACTTC. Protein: CASSYGGASPYEQYF.

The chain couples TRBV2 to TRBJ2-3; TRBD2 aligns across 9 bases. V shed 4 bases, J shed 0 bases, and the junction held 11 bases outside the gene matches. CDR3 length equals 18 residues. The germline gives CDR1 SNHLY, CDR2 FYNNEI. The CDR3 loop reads CASSGGSGGPSSTDTQYF. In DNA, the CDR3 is TGTGCCAGCAGTGGGGGTAGCGGGGGCCCCTCTAGCACAGATACGCAGTATTTT.

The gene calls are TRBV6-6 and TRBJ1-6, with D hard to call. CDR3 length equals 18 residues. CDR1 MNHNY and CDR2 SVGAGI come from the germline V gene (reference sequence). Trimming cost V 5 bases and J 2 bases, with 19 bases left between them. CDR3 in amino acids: CASSPRIGEGTYNSPLHF. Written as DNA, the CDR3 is TGTGCCAGCAGTCCAAGGATAGGCGAGGGAACCTATAATTCACCCCTCCACTTT.

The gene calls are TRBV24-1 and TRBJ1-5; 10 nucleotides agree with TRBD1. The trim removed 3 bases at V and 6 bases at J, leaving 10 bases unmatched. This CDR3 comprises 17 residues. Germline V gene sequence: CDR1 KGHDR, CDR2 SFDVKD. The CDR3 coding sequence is TGTGCCACCAGTGATACCCGACAGGGGGCGGCGGGTCAGCCCCAGCATTTT. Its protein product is CATSDTRQGAAGQPQHF.

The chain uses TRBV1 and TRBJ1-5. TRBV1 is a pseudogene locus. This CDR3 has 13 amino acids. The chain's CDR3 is CTSRPKDNQPQHF. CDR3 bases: TGCACCAGCAGGCCTAAAGACAATCAGCCCCAGCATTTT.

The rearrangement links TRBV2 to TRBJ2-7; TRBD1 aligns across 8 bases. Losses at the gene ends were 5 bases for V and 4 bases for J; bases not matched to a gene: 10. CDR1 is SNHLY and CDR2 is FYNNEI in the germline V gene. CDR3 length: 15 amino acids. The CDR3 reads CASSSPRTGIYEQYF. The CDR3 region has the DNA TGTGCCAGCAGTTCTCCTAGGACAGGGATATACGAGCAGTACTTC. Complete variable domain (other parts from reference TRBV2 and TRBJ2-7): EPEVTQTPSHQVTQMGQEVILRCVPISNHLYFYWYRQILGQKVEFLVSFYNNEISEKSEIFDDQFSVERPDGSNFTLKIRSTKLEDSAMYFCASSSPRTGIYEQYFGPGTRLTVT.